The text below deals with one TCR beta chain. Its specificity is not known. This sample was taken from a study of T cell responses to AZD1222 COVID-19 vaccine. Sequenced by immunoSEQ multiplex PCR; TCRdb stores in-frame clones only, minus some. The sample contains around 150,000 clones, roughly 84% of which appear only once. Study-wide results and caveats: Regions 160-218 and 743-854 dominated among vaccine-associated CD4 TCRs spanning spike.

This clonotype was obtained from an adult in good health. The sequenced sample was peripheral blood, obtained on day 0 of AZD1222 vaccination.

CDR3 amino acids: CASSLDAQGFQHF. The CDR3 nucleotides read TGCGCCAGCAGCTTGGATGCGCAGGGGTTCCAGCATTTT. The rearrangement uses TRBV5-1 and TRBJ1-5; weak D call: TRBD1 (6 bases). The CDR3 is 13 amino acids. Germline CDR1 is SGHRS and CDR2 is YFSETQ. The V gene lost 0 bases and the J gene lost 12 bases, with 13 bases spanning the gap.